This T cell receptor (beta chain) was retrieved from a study of CD8 T cells in ankylosing spondylitis. MiXCR, applied by TCRdb to the 5' RACE reads, yields one record per CDR3 protein. The repertoire holds about 160,000 distinct CDR3 sequences, with around 19% as singletons. The germline V gene encodes CDR1 MDHEN and CDR2 SYDVKM. Trimming removed 6 bases at V and 2 bases at J, with 11 bases between. CDR3 size: 15 residues. Findings of the study overall: A subset of motif variants has previously been described in the synovial fluid and blood of reactive arthritis. Disease-linked clones, CD8+, were relatively rare in peripheral blood. Reportedly, disease-linked clones are significantly enriched in ankylosing spondylitis patients' matched synovial fluid.

Remarks on this clonotype: The antigen remains unidentified.

Material: blood, either unsorted or a sorted T cell fraction (not recorded which). This sequence was found in a male donor with ankylosing spondylitis or in good health (not recorded which). The chain is built from TRBV28 and TRBJ1-6; D remains unclear. The CDR3 spells CASRLSEAYNSPLHF. The CDR3 nucleotides read TGTGCCAGCAGGCTATCGGAAGCCTATAATTCACCCCTCCACTTT.